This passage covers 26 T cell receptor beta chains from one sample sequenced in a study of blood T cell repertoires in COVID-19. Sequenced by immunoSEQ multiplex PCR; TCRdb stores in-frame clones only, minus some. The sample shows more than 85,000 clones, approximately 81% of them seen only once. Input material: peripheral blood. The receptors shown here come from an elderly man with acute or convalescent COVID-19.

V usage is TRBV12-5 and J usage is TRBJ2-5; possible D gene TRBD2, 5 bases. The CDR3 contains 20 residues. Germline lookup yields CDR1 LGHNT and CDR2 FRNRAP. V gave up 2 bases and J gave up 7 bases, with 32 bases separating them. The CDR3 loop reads CASGLSGRSAGPSIGRTQYF. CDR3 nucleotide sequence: TGTGCTAGTGGTTTGAGCGGTAGGTCGGCAGGCCCTTCGATCGGACGGACCCAGTACTTC.

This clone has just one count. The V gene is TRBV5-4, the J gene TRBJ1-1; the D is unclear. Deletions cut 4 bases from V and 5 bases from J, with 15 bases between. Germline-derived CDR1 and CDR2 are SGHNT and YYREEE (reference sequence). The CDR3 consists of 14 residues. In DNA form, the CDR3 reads TGTGCCAGCAGCCCCGGGTCCTTCGATACTGAAGCTTTCTTT. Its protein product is CASSPGSFDTEAFF.

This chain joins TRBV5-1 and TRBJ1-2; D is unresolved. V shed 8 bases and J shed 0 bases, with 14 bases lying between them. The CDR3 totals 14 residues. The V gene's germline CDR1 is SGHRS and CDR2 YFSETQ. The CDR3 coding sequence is TGCGCCAGTTCTGAGGGAGCAACTAACTATGGCTACACCTTC. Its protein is CASSEGATNYGYTF. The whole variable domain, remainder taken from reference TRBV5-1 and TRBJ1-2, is KAGVTQTPRYLIKTRGQQVTLSCSPISGHRSVSWYQQTPGQGLQFLFEYFSETQRNKGNFPGRFSGRQFSNSRSEMNVSTLELGDSALYLCASSEGATNYGYTFGSGTRLTVV.

The CDR3 sequence is CASSQDRPGLAGVTDTQYF. The CDR3 nucleotides read TGTGCCAGCAGCCAAGATCGCCCCGGGCTAGCGGGAGTCACGGATACGCAGTATTTT. This chain links TRBV3-1 (or the pseudogene TRBV3-2) with TRBJ2-3, with 10 bases identical to TRBD2. This CDR3 has 19 residues. V shed 0 bases, J shed 6 bases, and the junction held 15 bases outside the gene matches. Germline V lookup: CDR1 LGHDT, CDR2 YNNKEL (reference sequence).

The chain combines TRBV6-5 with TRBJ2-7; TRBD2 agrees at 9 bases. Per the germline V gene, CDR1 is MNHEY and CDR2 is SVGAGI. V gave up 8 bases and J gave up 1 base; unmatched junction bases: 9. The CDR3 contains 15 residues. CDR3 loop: CASQMVLAGSYEQYF. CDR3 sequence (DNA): TGTGCCAGCCAGATGGTCCTAGCGGGATCCTACGAGCAGTACTTC.

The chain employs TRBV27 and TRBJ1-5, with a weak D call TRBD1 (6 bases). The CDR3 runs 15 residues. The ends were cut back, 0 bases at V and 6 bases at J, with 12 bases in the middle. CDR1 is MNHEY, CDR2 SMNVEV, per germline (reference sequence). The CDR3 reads CASSLSAGVAQPQHF. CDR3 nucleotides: TGTGCCAGCAGTTTATCAGCAGGGGTTGCTCAGCCCCAGCATTTT.

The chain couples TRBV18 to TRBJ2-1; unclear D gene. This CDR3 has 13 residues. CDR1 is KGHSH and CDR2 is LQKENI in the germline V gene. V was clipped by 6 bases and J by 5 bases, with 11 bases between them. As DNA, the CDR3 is TGTGCCAGCTCGGAGCTATTGCACAATGAGCAGTTCTTC. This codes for CASSELLHNEQFF.

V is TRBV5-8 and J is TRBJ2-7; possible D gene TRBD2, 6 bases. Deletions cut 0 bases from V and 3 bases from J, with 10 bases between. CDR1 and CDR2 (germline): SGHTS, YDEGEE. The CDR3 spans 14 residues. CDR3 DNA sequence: TGTGCCAGCAGCTTGGCCCCCGGGGGCTACGAGCAGTACTTC. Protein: CASSLAPGGYEQYF.

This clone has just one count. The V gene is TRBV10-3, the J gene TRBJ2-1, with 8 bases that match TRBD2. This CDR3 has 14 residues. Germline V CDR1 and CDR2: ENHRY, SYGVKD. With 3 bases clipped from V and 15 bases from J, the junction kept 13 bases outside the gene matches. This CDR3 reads CAISDFGGRSLLFF. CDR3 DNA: TGTGCCATCAGTGATTTTGGCGGGAGGTCTCTACTGTTCTTC.

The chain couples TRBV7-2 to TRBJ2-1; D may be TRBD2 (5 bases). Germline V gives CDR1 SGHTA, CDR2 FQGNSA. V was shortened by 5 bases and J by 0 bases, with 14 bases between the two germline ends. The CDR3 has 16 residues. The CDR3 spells CASSPLRRASYNEQFF. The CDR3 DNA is TGTGCCAGCAGCCCCTTGAGGCGGGCCTCCTACAATGAGCAGTTCTTC.

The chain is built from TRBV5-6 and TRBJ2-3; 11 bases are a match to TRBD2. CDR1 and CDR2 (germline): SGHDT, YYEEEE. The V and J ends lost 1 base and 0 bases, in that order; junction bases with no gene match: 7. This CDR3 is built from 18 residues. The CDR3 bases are TGTGCCAGCAGCTTGTTATTAGCGGGAGGGCCGAGCACAGATACGCAGTATTTT. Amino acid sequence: CASSLLLAGGPSTDTQYF.

The CDR3 spells CAIRDRVAYGYTF. The CDR3 bases are TGTGCCATCAGAGACAGGGTGGCCTATGGCTACACCTTC. The chain couples TRBV10-3 to TRBJ1-2, with 7 bases lining up with TRBD1. This CDR3 is 13 amino acids long. Unmatched junction bases numbered 5, after V lost 6 bases and J lost 4 bases. Germline CDR1 ENHRY, CDR2 SYGVKD.

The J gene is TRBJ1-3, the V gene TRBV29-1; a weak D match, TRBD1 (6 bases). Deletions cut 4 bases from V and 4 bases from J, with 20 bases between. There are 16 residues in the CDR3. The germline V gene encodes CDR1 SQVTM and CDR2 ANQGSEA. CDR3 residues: CSVGDRPWLGGNTIYF. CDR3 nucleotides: TGCAGCGTTGGTGACAGGCCCTGGCTAGGGGGAAACACCATATATTTT.

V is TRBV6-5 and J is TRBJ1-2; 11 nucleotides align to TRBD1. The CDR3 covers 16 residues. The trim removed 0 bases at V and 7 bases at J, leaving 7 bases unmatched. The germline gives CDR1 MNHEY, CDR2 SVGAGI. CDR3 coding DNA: TGTGCCAGCAGTTACTCCGGACAGGGGGCTTGGATTGGCTACACCTTC. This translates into CASSYSGQGAWIGYTF.

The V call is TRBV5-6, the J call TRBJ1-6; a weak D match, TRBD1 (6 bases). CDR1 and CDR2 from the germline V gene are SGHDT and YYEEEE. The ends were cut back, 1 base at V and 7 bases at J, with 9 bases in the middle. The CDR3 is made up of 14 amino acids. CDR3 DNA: TGTGCCAGCAGCTTGAGGACAGAGAATTCACCCCTCCACTTT. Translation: CASSLRTENSPLHF.

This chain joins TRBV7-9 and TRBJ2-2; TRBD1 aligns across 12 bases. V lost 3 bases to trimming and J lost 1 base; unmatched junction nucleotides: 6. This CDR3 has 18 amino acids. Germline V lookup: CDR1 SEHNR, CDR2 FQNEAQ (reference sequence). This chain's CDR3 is CASSLGTGGAGNTGELFF. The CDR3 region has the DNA TGTGCCAGCAGCTTGGGGACAGGGGGCGCGGGGAACACCGGGGAGCTGTTTTTT. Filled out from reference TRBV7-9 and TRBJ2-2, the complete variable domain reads DTGVSQNPRHKITKRGQNVTFRCDPISEHNRLYWYRQTLGQGPEFLTYFQNEAQLEKSRLLSDRFSAERPKGSFSTLEIQRTEQGDSAMYLCASSLGTGGAGNTGELFFGEGSRLTVL.

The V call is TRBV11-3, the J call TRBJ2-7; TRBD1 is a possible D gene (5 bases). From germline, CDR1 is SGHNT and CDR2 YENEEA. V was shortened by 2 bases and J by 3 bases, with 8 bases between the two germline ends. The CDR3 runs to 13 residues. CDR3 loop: CASSLTGDYEQYF. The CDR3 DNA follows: TGTGCCAGCAGCTTAACAGGAGACTACGAGCAGTACTTC.

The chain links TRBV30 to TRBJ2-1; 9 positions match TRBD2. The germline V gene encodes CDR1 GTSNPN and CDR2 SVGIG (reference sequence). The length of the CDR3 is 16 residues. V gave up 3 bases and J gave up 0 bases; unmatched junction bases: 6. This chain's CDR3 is CAWSNGAGGSYNEQFF. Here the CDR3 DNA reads TGTGCCTGGAGCAACGGAGCGGGAGGCTCCTACAATGAGCAGTTCTTC.

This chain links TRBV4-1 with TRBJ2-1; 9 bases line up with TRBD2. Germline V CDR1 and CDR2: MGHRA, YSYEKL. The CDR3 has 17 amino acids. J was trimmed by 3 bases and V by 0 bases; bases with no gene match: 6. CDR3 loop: CASSQDFGLAIYNEQFF. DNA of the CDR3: TGCGCCAGCAGCCAAGATTTCGGACTAGCGATCTACAATGAGCAGTTCTTC.

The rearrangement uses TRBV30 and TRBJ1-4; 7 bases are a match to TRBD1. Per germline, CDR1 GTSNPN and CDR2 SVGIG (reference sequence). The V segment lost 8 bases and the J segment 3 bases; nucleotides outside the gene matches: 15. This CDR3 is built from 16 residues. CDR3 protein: CARGTAEASSNEKLFF. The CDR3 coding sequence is TGTGCCCGCGGGACAGCCGAGGCCTCATCTAATGAAAAACTGTTTTTT.

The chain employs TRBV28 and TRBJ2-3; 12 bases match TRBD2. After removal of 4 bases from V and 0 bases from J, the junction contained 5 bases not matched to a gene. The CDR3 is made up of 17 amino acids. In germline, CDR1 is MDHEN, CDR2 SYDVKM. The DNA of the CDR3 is TGTGCCAGCAGTTCGGGGACTAGCGGGTATAGCACAGATACGCAGTATTTT. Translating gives CASSSGTSGYSTDTQYF. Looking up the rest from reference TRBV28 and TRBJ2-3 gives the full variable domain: DVKVTQSSRYLVKRTGEKVFLECVQDMDHENMFWYRQDPGLGLRLIYFSYDVKMKEKGDIPEGYSVSREKKERFSLILESASTNQTSMYLCASSSGTSGYSTDTQYFGPGTRLTVL.

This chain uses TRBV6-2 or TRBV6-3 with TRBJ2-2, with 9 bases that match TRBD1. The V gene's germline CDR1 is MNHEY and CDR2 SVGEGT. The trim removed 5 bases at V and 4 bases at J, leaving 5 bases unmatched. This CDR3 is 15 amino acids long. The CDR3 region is CASSRGTGTTGELFF. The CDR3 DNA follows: TGTGCCAGCAGTCGCGGGACAGGGACCACCGGGGAGCTGTTTTTT.

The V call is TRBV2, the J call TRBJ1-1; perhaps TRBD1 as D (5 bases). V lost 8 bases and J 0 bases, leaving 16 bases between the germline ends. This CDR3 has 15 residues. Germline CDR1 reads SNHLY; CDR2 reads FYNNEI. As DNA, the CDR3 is TGTGCCAGCTGCAGGGAAGTTATGGTGAACACTGAAGCTTTCTTT. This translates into CASCREVMVNTEAFF.

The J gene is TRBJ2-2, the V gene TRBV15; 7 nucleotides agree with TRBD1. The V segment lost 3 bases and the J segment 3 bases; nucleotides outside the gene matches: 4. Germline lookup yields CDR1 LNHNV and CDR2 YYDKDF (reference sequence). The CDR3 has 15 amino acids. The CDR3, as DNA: TGTGCCACCAGCAGCGGCAGGGGGTACACCGGGGAGCTGTTTTTT. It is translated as CATSSGRGYTGELFF.

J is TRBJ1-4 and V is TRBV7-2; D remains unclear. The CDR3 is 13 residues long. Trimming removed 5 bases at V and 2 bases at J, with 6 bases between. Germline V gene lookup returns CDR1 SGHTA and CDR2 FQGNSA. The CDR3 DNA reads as TGTGCCAGCAGCATCAGGACTAATGAAAAACTGTTTTTT. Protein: CASSIRTNEKLFF.

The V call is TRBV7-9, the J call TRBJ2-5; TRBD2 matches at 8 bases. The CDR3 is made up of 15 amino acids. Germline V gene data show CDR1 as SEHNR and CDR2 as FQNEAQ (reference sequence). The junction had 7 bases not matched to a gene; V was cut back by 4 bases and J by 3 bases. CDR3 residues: CASSSSGTRKETQYF. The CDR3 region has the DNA TGTGCCAGCAGCTCCTCCGGGACTAGGAAAGAGACCCAGTACTTC.